The sample holds one count of the clone carrying this TCR beta chain. V gave up 5 bases and J gave up 5 bases; unmatched junction bases: 5. This CDR3 region has 14 residues. Germline V CDR1 and CDR2: SGHNT, YENEEA. The repertoire was sequenced with immunoSEQ multiplex PCR; TCRdb's copy has only in-frame clones and lacks some. Counted here are approximately 12,000 clones, over 85% occurring once; the ten biggest clones make up around 9.1%. The sample belongs to a study of technical replicates of blood from a handful of donors. The source material was PBMCs. The TCR comes from a human donor in good health. V gene TRBV11-3 combines with J gene TRBJ2-7, with 11 bases matching TRBD2. CDR3 sequence: CASSPTSGSHEQYF. CDR3 DNA: TGTGCCAGCAGCCCCACTAGCGGGAGTCACGAGCAGTACTTC.